One sample yielded the 24 T cell receptor beta chains listed below, sequenced in a study of vaccination effects on CD4 cells after COVID-19. Peptide-pool stimulation followed by sequencing identified expanded antigen-specific CD4+ clonotypes in the ViraFEST assay. Following 10 days of culture, CD4+ T cells were isolated. The table came from immunoSEQ multiplex PCR; TCRdb's copy has only in-frame clones and leaves some out. The sample includes under 85,000 clones, roughly four fifths seen only once; the top ten take approximately 2%. These receptors are not linked to any known antigen. The sample was CD4+ T cells from PBMCs cultured with HCoV-229E spike peptides, taken before COVID-19 vaccination. Receptors were obtained from a human donor who received a COVID-19 vaccine.

The genes are TRBV7-2 and TRBJ1-3, with no clear D. Germline V gives CDR1 SGHTA, CDR2 FQGNSA. The CDR3 extends over 13 amino acids. Trimming removed 2 bases at V and 4 bases at J, with 6 bases between. This chain's CDR3 is CASSLQGGNTIYF. The CDR3 bases are TGTGCCAGCAGCTTACAAGGAGGAAACACCATATATTTT.

The chain has TRBV6-2 or TRBV6-3 and TRBJ2-3, with D tentatively TRBD2 (5 bases). Germline CDR1 MNHEY, CDR2 SVGEGT. CDR3 size: 14 residues. V dropped 5 bases and J dropped 4 bases, with 13 bases sitting between them. Written as DNA, the CDR3 is TGTGCCAGCAGTCCGGTTATCGGGGCAGATACGCAGTATTTT. It encodes CASSPVIGADTQYF.

The sample holds a few counts of this clone. The rearrangement joins TRBV12-3 or TRBV12-4 to TRBJ1-1; 7 bases are shared with TRBD1. There are 13 residues in the CDR3. V shed 5 bases, J shed 9 bases, and the junction held 9 bases outside the gene matches. This CDR3 reads CASSEETGFKAFF. As DNA, the CDR3 is TGTGCCAGCAGTGAAGAGACAGGGTTTAAAGCTTTCTTT.

As for this clone: This CDR3 is also generated by other DNA sequences in the sample. This chain connects TRBV3-1 (or the pseudogene TRBV3-2) to TRBJ2-5; D is possibly TRBD1 (5 bases). The germline CDR1 and CDR2 sequences are LGHDT and YNNKEL (reference sequence). The CDR3 loop spans 14 amino acids. V gave up 1 base and J gave up 1 base, with 7 bases separating them. In DNA form, the CDR3 reads TGTGCCAGCAGCCAAGGGCAGGGCCAAGAGACCCAGTACTTC. It specifies CASSQGQGQETQYF.

The chain recombines TRBV5-1 with TRBJ2-6; tentatively, D is TRBD1 (5 bases). The CDR3 contains 16 residues. Trimming shortened V by 1 base and J by 0 bases, and 8 bases separated the two germline ends. In germline, CDR1 is SGHRS, CDR2 YFSETQ. The CDR3 DNA sequence: TGCGCCAGCAGCTTGACAGGCCACTCTGGGGCCAACGTCCTGACTTTC. Amino acids: CASSLTGHSGANVLTF.

This chain connects TRBV6-2 or TRBV6-3 to TRBJ2-4, with D perhaps TRBD2 (5 bases). V lost 2 bases and J lost 0, with 11 bases in between. Germline CDR1 is MNHEY and CDR2 is SVGEGT. CDR3 length equals 16 residues. The CDR3 coding sequence is TGTGCCAGCAGTTACGCTAGTAGCGTAGCCAAAAACATTCAGTACTTC. Translating it yields CASSYASSVAKNIQYF.

V gene TRBV6-1 combines with J gene TRBJ2-2; unclear D gene. The CDR3 covers 15 residues. The V end lost 0 bases, the J end lost 0 bases, and 5 bases lay between the germline ends. Germline values: CDR1 MNHNS, CDR2 SASEGT. The CDR3: CASSEAYSNTGELFF. CDR3 bases: TGTGCCAGCAGTGAAGCTTACTCGAACACCGGGGAGCTGTTTTTT.

This rearrangement joins TRBV29-1 to TRBJ2-1, with TRBD1 matching 9 bases. The germline CDR1 and CDR2 sequences are SQVTM and ANQGSEA. With V trimmed by 4 bases and J by 5 bases, 3 bases remained unmatched. The CDR3 is 13 residues long. The CDR3 nucleotides read TGCAGCGTTGGACGGACAGGGGACAATGAGCAGTTCTTC. It codes for CSVGRTGDNEQFF.

The CDR3 DNA sequence: TGCAGCGTTGAACGCGGTACAGGGACAAATCAGTACTTC. The encoded protein is CSVERGTGTNQYF. The V call is TRBV29-1, the J call TRBJ2-4; the D gene is possibly TRBD1 (6 bases). Germline V gives CDR1 SQVTM, CDR2 ANQGSEA. V dropped 2 bases and J dropped 12 bases, with 17 bases sitting between them. The CDR3 spans 13 residues.

This chain's CDR3 is CATSGGQGNRYNEQFF. The CDR3 coding sequence is TGTGCCACCAGTGGGGGACAGGGGAATAGATACAATGAGCAGTTCTTC. The genes are TRBV24-1 and TRBJ2-1, with 10 bases that match TRBD1. This CDR3 contains 16 residues. V dropped 5 bases and J dropped 4; count of bases not matched to a gene: 7. Germline CDR1 is KGHDR and CDR2 is SFDVKD.

This chain joins TRBV27 and TRBJ2-3; 12 bases match TRBD2. The V gene end was trimmed by 5 bases and the J gene end by 8 bases; junction bases not matched to a gene: 17. Germline CDR1 and CDR2: MNHEY and SMNVEV (reference sequence). The CDR3 length is 18 residues. As DNA, the CDR3 is TGTGCCAGCAGTAGACTAGCGGGGGACTCTCGGTCCCCCCGTACGCAGTATTTT. This translates into CASSRLAGDSRSPRTQYF.

The chain has TRBV7-2 and TRBJ2-3, with 12 bases identical to TRBD2. V dropped 5 bases and J dropped 6; count of bases not matched to a gene: 6. Germline CDR1 is SGHTA and CDR2 is FQGNSA. The CDR3 extends over 15 amino acids. Here the CDR3 DNA reads TGTGCCAGCAGCCCGCGAGGACTAGCGGGGGATACGCAGTATTTT. It yields the protein CASSPRGLAGDTQYF.

The J gene is TRBJ1-6, the V gene TRBV28, with 7 nucleotides matching TRBD1. The CDR3 is made up of 14 amino acids. The ends lost 9 bases at V and 7 bases at J; junction bases unmatched: 9. In germline, CDR1 is MDHEN, CDR2 SYDVKM. DNA for the CDR3: TGTGCCAGTCTGGGACAGCCGGGGAATTCACCCCTCCACTTT. Translation gives CASLGQPGNSPLHF.

V usage is TRBV5-5 and J usage is TRBJ2-5; weak D call: TRBD1 (6 bases). The CDR3 totals 14 residues. V dropped 0 bases and J dropped 4 bases, with 10 bases sitting between them. Germline V gene data show CDR1 as SGHKS and CDR2 as YYEKEE (reference sequence). CDR3 amino acids: CASSLDVGAETQYF. The CDR3 DNA follows: TGTGCCAGCAGCTTGGACGTGGGGGCAGAGACCCAGTACTTC.

This clone appeared a single time. The J gene is TRBJ1-5, the V gene TRBV24-1; D is unclear. The germline V gene encodes CDR1 KGHDR and CDR2 SFDVKD. The ends were cut back, 5 bases at V and 0 bases at J, with 7 bases in the middle. CDR3 length: 14 residues. The CDR3 DNA reads as TGTGCCACCAGTGGAGTTGATAGCAATCAGCCCCAGCATTTT. This gives the protein CATSGVDSNQPQHF.

CDR3 sequence reads: CASRGGTGSLPPLHF. The DNA for the CDR3 is TGTGCCAGCAGGGGGGGGACAGGGTCCCTGCCACCCCTCCACTTT. V usage is TRBV6-5 and J usage is TRBJ1-6; 9 nucleotides line up with TRBD1. The CDR3 extends over 15 amino acids. The junction had 11 bases not matched to a gene; V was cut back by 6 bases and J by 11 bases. Germline V gives CDR1 MNHEY, CDR2 SVGAGI.

The rearrangement uses TRBV7-8 and TRBJ2-5; D perhaps matches TRBD1 (7 bases). V lost 1 base and J lost 7, with 16 bases in between. The germline V gene has CDR1 SGHVS and CDR2 FQNEAQ. CDR3 length: 15 amino acids. The CDR3 here is CASSLVDRVGGTQYF. In nucleotides, the CDR3 is TGTGCCAGCAGCTTAGTCGACAGGGTGGGGGGGACCCAGTACTTC.

This clone occurred a few times. The CDR3, as DNA: TGTGCCAGTAGTCCCCCGGGCCATGAGCAGTTCTTC. It codes for CASSPPGHEQFF. The gene calls are TRBV19 and TRBJ2-1; D is uncertain. CDR3 length: 12 residues. Trimming left V 5 bases short and J 8 bases short, with 10 bases between. Germline V gives CDR1 LNHDA, CDR2 SQIVND (reference sequence). The full variable domain, its missing parts supplied by reference TRBV19 and TRBJ2-1, is DGGITQSPKYLFRKEGQNVTLSCEQNLNHDAMYWYRQDPGQGLRLIYYSQIVNDFQKGDIAEGYSVSREKKESFPLTVTSAQKNPTAFYLCASSPPGHEQFFGPGTRLTVL.

The rearrangement joins TRBV28 to TRBJ2-2; unclear D gene. V lost 6 bases to trimming and J lost 8 bases, with 13 bases between them. The CDR3 covers 13 residues. The germline gives CDR1 MDHEN, CDR2 SYDVKM. The CDR3 DNA reads as TGTGCCAGCAGGGCAGCTCAAGGTGGGGAGCTGTTTTTT. As protein: CASRAAQGGELFF.

The V and J genes are TRBV24-1 and TRBJ2-5; D possibly corresponds to TRBD2 (6 bases). Germline assignment: CDR1 KGHDR and CDR2 SFDVKD. The CDR3 extends over 13 amino acids. V lost 4 bases to trimming and J lost 7 bases, with 12 bases between them. CDR3 bases: TGTGCCACCAGTGAGGGGGGAAGCGGGACCCAGTACTTC. Translation gives CATSEGGSGTQYF.

This clone was counted a few times. CDR3 sequence (DNA): TGTGCCAGCAGTTCGAACAGGGGGCTCGAAGCTTTCTTT. Protein: CASSSNRGLEAFF. The chain recombines TRBV12-3 or TRBV12-4 with TRBJ1-1; 9 bases fit TRBD1. The CDR3 loop spans 13 amino acids. Losses at the gene ends were 4 bases for V and 8 bases for J; bases not matched to a gene: 5.

This clone was recorded once. The chain has TRBV6-5 and TRBJ2-3; 8 bases map to TRBD2. CDR3 length equals 15 residues. V dropped 8 bases and J dropped 0; count of bases not matched to a gene: 7. Germline CDR1 MNHEY, CDR2 SVGAGI. The chain's CDR3 is CASVGGGLSTDTQYF. The CDR3 coding sequence is TGTGCCAGCGTCGGGGGGGGCTTGAGCACAGATACGCAGTATTTT.

J is TRBJ2-3 and V is TRBV15; tentative D call: TRBD2 (6 bases). V was shortened by 1 base and J by 1 base, with 9 bases between the two germline ends. The germline CDR1 and CDR2 sequences are LNHNV and YYDKDF (reference sequence). The CDR3 is made up of 15 amino acids. Here the CDR3 reads CATSRAGGRTDTQYF. For the CDR3, the DNA is TGTGCCACCAGCAGAGCCGGGGGACGCACAGATACGCAGTATTTT. The whole variable domain, remainder taken from reference TRBV15 and TRBJ2-3, is DAMVIQNPRYQVTQFGKPVTLSCSQTLNHNVMYWYQQKSSQAPKLLFHYYDKDFNNEADTPDNFQSRRPNTSFCFLDIRSPGLGDTAMYLCATSRAGGRTDTQYFGPGTRLTVL.

V gene TRBV10-1 combines with J gene TRBJ1-4, with TRBD1 matching over 11 bases. Germline-derived CDR1 and CDR2 are WNHNN and SYGVQD (reference sequence). The CDR3 runs 15 residues. Trimming took 6 bases from V and 12 from J; bases not matched to a gene: 12. The CDR3 sequence is CASSPRTGGVGELFF. CDR3 in DNA: TGCGCCAGCAGCCCCAGGACAGGGGGCGTCGGGGAACTGTTTTTT.